The TCR beta chain under discussion was sequenced for a study of blood T cell repertoires in COVID-19 (dated by TCRdb to the early 2020s). About the investigation overall: Samples covering the acute and convalescent phases of COVID-19 were provided by collaborators in the United States, Italy and Spain. The prospective study material was composed of cDNA or gDNA derived from T cells, B-cell-depleted T cells, or PBMCs. The repertoires were released in a freely available public database intended as a resource for research on the immune response to SARS-CoV-2. A de-identified subject ID, COVID-19 status, age in years and sex were almost always included in the sample metadata. HLA class I and class II types, where available, came from metadata supplied by the sample provider rather than from assay-based typing. Samples were obtained from the ongoing ImmuneRACE study (first 160 participants) and from 950 to 1,500 subjects provided by 6 global collaborators. Subjects who had been exposed to COVID-19, were actively infected with it, or had recovered from it provided the deeply sampled blood TCRbeta repertoires that made up the dataset. The paper as a whole reports these results and caveats: The amount of clinical and demographic metadata varied by source and participant and was provided uncurated.

Participants in the prospective study were aged about 18 to 95 years, lived in 24 United States geographic areas, and enrolled through a virtual design. To assign participants to cohorts, the prospective study relied on clinical history that participants themselves reported in a screening survey and a study questionnaire. Recovered participants in ImmuneRACE Cohort 3 were defined by two consecutive negative NP/OP PCR tests, clearance by a healthcare professional, or resolution of symptoms. Mobile phlebotomists in the prospective study collected whole blood, serum and a nasopharyngeal or oropharyngeal swab from every participant. Over a 2-month period, participants in the prospective study had the option of providing additional blood draws and questionnaires. Prospective study blood samples were shipped either frozen or at room temperature before DNA extraction. The germline V gene (reference sequence) supplies CDR1 LNHDA and CDR2 SQIVND. The CDR3 starts with the cysteine, ends with the phenylalanine, and has 16 residues. CDR3 DNA only is kept here, 48 bases in frame from base 1. V is reduced by 5 bases and J by 0 bases, leaving a spacing of 15 bases between them.

The immunoSEQ Assay, a bias-controlled multiplex PCR, was used to amplify TCRbeta CDR3 regions from genomic DNA. As for the authors' bioinformatics: The number of nucleated cells in each sample was estimated from the amplification of reference gene primers within the assay. Sequence reads were collapsed and filtered to measure the absolute abundance of every unique TCRbeta CDR3 rearrangement. Productive Simpson clonality was computed per sample as the square root of Simpson's diversity index over productive rearrangements. TCRdb stores this immuneACCESS table with in-frame sequences only. Part of the clones is absent; in the studies checked, under half of the shortfall reflects unresolved V genes, and no reason is known for the rest. From that table come the V and J calls and clone size; the DNA was used to work out D and trimming. Present in this sample are some 250,000 clones, 80% to 90% of which were seen just once. Clones ranked in the top ten supply approximately 2% of the sample.

A word on this clone: Its antigen has not been determined. The record has no base qualities; no much larger clone is one base away.

This TCR was recovered from a woman between 50 and 59 years old who had recovered from COVID-19. The chain links TRBV19 with TRBJ2-3, and perhaps TRBD2 as D gene, on 5 matching bases. Material: PBMCs or T cells enriched from blood (not recorded which). The CDR3 reads CASSRLQQTSTDTQYF. Read as DNA, the sequence is TGTGCCAGTAGTCGACTACAGCAGACTAGCACAGATACGCAGTATTTT.